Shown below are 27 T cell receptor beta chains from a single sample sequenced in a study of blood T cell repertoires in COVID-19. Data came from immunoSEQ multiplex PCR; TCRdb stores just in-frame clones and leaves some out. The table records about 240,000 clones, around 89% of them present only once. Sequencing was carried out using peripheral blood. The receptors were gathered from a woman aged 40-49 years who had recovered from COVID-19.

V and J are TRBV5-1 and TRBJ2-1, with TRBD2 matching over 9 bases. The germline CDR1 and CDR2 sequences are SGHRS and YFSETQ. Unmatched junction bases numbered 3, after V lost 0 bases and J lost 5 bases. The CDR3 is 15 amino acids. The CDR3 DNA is TGCGCCAGCAGCTTGGGGCTAGCGGGAAACAATGAGCAGTTCTTC. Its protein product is CASSLGLAGNNEQFF.

CDR3 sequence: CASSPGGYGYTF. The CDR3 DNA reads as TGTGCCAGCAGCCCGGGGGGTTATGGCTACACCTTC. The chain links TRBV5-6 to TRBJ1-2, with D maybe TRBD1 (5 bases). There are 12 residues in the CDR3. Trimming removed 4 bases from V and 5 bases from J, with 9 bases in between. Germline lookup yields CDR1 SGHDT and CDR2 YYEEEE.

In DNA form, the CDR3 reads TGCAGCGTTGAAGTGAGCGGTGGCTCACCCCTCCACTTT. It specifies CSVEVSGGSPLHF. The chain recombines TRBV29-1 with TRBJ1-6, with unresolved D. Germline CDR1 and CDR2: SQVTM and ANQGSEA. Deletions cut 1 base from V and 10 bases from J, with 11 bases between. This CDR3 is 13 amino acids long.

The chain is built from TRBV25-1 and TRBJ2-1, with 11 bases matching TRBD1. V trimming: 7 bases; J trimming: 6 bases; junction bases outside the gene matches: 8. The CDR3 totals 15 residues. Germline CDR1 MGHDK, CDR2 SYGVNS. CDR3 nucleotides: TGTGCCAGCATGAGGACAGGGGGCCCCTTCAATGAGCAGTTCTTC. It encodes CASMRTGGPFNEQFF.

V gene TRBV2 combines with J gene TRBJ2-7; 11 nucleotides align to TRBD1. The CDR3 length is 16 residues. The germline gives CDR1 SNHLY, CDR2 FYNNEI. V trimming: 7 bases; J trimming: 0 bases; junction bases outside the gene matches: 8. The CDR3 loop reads CASTRGGTGGSYEQYF. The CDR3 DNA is TGTGCCAGCACCCGAGGGGGGACAGGGGGCTCCTACGAGCAGTACTTC.

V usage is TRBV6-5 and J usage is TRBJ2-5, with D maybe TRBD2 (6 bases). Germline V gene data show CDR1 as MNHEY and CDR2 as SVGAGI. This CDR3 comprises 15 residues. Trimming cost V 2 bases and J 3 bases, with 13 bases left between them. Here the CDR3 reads CASSYRGSAKETQYF. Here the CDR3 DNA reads TGTGCCAGCAGTTACCGGGGGTCAGCCAAAGAGACCCAGTACTTC.

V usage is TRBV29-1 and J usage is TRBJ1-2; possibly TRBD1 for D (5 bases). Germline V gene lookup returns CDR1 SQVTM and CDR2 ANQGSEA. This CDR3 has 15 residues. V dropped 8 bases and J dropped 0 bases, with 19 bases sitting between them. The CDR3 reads CSSKGHPGPNYGYTF. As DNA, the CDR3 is TGCAGCTCGAAAGGGCACCCAGGGCCTAACTATGGCTACACCTTC.

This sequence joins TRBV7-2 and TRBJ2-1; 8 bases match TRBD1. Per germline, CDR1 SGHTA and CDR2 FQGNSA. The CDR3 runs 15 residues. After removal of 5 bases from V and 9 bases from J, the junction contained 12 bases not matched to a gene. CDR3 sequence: CASSQAWQGASEQFF. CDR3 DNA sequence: TGTGCCAGCAGCCAGGCGTGGCAGGGGGCCAGTGAGCAGTTCTTC.

CDR3: CASSLRQGHQFF. In nucleotides, the CDR3 is TGTGCCAGCAGCTTGCGGCAGGGGCATCAGTTCTTC. The chain combines TRBV5-8 with TRBJ2-1, with D possibly matching TRBD1 (6 bases). The CDR3 is 12 residues long. The germline gives CDR1 SGHTS, CDR2 YDEGEE. Trimming pared 1 base from V and 13 bases from J, leaving 12 bases between.

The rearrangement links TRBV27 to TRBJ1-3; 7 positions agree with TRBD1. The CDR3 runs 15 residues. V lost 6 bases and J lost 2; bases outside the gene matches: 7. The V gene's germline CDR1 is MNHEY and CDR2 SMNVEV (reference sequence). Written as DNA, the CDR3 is TGTGCCAGCAGCAGCGACAGGGTACCTGGAAACACCATATATTTT. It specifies CASSSDRVPGNTIYF.

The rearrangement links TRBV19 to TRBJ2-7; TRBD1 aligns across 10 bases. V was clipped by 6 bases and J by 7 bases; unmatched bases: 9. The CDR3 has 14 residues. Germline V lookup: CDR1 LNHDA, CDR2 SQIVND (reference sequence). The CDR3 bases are TGTGCCAGTAGGCCCGGGACAGGGGTTGGGGAGCAGTACTTC. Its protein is CASRPGTGVGEQYF.

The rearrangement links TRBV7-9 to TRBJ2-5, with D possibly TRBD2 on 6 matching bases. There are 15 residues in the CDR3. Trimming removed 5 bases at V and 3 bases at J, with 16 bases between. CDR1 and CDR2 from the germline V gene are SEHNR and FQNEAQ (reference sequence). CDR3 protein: CASSPPAGPKETQYF. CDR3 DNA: TGTGCCAGCAGCCCGCCCGCGGGGCCCAAAGAGACCCAGTACTTC.

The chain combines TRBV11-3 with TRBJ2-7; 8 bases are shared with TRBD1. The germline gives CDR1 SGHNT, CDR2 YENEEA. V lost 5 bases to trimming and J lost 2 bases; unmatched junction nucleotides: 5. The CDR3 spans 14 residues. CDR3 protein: CASSPGGSPYEQYF. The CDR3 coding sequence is TGTGCCAGCAGCCCAGGGGGCTCCCCCTACGAGCAGTACTTC.

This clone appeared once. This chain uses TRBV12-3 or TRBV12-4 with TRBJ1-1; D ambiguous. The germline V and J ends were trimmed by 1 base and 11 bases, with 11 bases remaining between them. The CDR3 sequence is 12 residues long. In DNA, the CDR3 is TGTGCCAGCAGTTTAGGACTTCTTAGGGCTTTCTTT. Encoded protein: CASSLGLLRAFF.

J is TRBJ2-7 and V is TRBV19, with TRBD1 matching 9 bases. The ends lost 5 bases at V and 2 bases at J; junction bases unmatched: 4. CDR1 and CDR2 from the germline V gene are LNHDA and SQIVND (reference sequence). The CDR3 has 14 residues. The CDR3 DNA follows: TGTGCCAGTAGTCCCGGGACAGGGCCCTACGAGCAGTACTTC. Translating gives CASSPGTGPYEQYF.

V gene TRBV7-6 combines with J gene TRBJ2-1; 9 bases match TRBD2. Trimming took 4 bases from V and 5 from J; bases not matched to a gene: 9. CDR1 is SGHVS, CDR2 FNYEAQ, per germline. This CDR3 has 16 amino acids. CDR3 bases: TGTGCCAGCAGCTCGACAAGGACTAGCGCGAACAATGAGCAGTTCTTC. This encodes CASSSTRTSANNEQFF.

Here the CDR3 DNA reads TGTGCCAGCAGCCCGGAGAGGTCCTACAATGAGCAGTTCTTC. It yields the protein CASSPERSYNEQFF. The chain links TRBV14 to TRBJ2-1, with D unresolved. Germline CDR1 reads SGHDN; CDR2 reads FVKESK. Trimming shortened V by 4 bases and J by 1 base, and 8 bases separated the two germline ends. This CDR3 region has 14 residues.

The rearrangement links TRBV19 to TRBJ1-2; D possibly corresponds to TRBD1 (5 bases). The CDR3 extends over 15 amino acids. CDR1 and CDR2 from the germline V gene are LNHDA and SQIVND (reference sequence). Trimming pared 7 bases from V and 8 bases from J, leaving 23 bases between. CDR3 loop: CASTPVGGGEQGYTF. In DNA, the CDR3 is TGTGCCAGTACGCCGGTGGGGGGAGGGGAGCAGGGCTACACCTTC.

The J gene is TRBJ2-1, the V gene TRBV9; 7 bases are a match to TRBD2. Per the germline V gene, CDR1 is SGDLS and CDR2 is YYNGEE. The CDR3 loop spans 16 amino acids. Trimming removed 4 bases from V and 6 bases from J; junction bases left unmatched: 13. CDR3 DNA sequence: TGTGCCAGCAGCACCCGGGGTAGCGGGCCCCTCAATGAGCAGTTCTTC. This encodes CASSTRGSGPLNEQFF.

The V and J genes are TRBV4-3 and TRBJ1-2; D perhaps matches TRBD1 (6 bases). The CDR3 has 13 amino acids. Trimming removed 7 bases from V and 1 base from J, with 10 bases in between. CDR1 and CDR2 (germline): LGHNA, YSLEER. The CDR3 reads CASTTGLNYGYTF. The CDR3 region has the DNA TGCGCCAGCACTACAGGGCTTAACTATGGCTACACCTTC.

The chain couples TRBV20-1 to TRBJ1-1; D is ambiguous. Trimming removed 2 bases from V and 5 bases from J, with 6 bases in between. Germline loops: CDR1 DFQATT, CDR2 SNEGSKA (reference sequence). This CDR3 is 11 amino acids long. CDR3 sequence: CSARKLTEAFF. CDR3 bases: TGCAGTGCTAGAAAACTGACTGAAGCTTTCTTT.

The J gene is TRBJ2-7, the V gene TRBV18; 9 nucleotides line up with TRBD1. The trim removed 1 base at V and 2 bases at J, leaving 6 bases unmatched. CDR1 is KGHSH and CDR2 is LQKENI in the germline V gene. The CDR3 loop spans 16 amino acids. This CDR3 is CASSPLPGTGTYEQYF. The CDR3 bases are TGTGCCAGCTCACCACTTCCGGGGACAGGGACCTACGAGCAGTACTTC. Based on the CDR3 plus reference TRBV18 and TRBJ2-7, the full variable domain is NAGVMQNPRHLVRRRGQEARLRCSPMKGHSHVYWYRQLPEEGLKFMVYLQKENIIDESGMPKERFSAEFPKEGPSILRIQQVVRGDSAAYFCASSPLPGTGTYEQYFGPGTRLTVT.

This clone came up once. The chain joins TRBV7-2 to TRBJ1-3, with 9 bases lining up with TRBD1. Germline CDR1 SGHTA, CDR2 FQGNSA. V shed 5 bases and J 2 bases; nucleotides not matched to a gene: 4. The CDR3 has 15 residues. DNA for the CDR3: TGTGCCAGCAGCACACAGGGGGCTGCTGGAAACACCATATATTTT. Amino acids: CASSTQGAAGNTIYF.

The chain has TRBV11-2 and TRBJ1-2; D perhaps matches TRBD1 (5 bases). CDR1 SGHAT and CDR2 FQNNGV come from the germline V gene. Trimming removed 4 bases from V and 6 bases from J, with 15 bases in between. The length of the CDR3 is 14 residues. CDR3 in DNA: TGTGCCAGCAGCTCCCACAGGACCCTGGATGGCTACACCTTC. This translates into CASSSHRTLDGYTF.

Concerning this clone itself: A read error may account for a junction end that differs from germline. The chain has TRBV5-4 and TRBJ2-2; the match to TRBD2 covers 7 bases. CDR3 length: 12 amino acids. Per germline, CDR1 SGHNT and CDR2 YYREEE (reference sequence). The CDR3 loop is CASSLGQRGGLF. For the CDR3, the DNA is TGTGCCAGCAGCTTGGGCCAGCGGGGTGGGCTTTTT.

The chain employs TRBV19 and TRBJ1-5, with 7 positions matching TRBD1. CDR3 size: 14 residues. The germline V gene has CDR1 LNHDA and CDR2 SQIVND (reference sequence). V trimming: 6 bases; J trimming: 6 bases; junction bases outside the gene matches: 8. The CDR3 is CASRNHRGSQPQHF. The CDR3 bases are TGTGCCAGTAGAAACCACAGGGGAAGTCAGCCCCAGCATTTT.

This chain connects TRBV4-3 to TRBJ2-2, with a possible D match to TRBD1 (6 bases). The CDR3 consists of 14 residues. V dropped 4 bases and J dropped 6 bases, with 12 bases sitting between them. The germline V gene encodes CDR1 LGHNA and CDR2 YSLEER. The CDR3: CASSPRTGSGELFF. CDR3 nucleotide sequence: TGCGCCAGCAGCCCGCGAACAGGGTCCGGGGAGCTGTTTTTT.